These 10 T cell receptor beta chains were sequenced from one sample in a study of blood T cell repertoires in COVID-19. Some clones are missing from TCRdb's copy, which holds only in-frame ones; the method was immunoSEQ multiplex PCR. The table lists tens of thousands of clones, approximately 84% of them singletons. Sequenced sample: peripheral blood. The receptors here all came from a human donor in a cohort sampled during active COVID-19.

This clone was observed once. V usage is TRBV4-1 and J usage is TRBJ2-2; D remains ambiguous. This CDR3 contains 13 residues. Trimming pared 0 bases from V and 7 bases from J, leaving 6 bases between. Germline V gene lookup returns CDR1 MGHRA and CDR2 YSYEKL. As DNA, the CDR3 is TGCGCCAGCAGCCAAGATCGGTACGGGGAGCTGTTTTTT. This codes for CASSQDRYGELFF.

This chain's CDR3 is CASSQDISGSSYNEQFF. The CDR3, as DNA: TGTGCCAGCAGCCAAGATATAAGTGGGAGCTCCTACAATGAGCAGTTCTTC. J is TRBJ2-1 and V is TRBV3-1 (or the pseudogene TRBV3-2); weak D call: TRBD2 (5 bases). Germline CDR1 LGHDT, CDR2 YNNKEL (reference sequence). This CDR3 has 17 residues. The V end was cut by 0 bases, the J end by 0 bases, with 12 bases between.

This chain connects TRBV21-1 to TRBJ2-7; the table's D gene call, TRBD1, was not cross checked with the DNA. TRBV21-1 is a documented pseudogene. The CDR3 extends over 14 amino acids. CDR3 in DNA: TGTGCCAGCAGCGAGAGGGACAGCTCCTACGAGCAGTACTTC. It translates to CASSERDSSYEQYF.

The chain recombines TRBV6-1 with TRBJ1-6, with no clear D. V lost 2 bases to trimming and J lost 0 bases, with 14 bases between them. CDR3 size: 18 residues. Germline values: CDR1 MNHNS, CDR2 SASEGT. The CDR3, as DNA: TGTGCCAGCAGTGAAATTGGGTTGAGGAGCTCCTATAATTCACCCCTCCACTTT. Protein product: CASSEIGLRSSYNSPLHF.

The rearrangement links TRBV9 to TRBJ2-1, with 7 bases that match TRBD1. The junction had 11 bases not matched to a gene; V was cut back by 2 bases and J by 6 bases. Germline V gene data show CDR1 as SGDLS and CDR2 as YYNGEE. The length of the CDR3 is 16 residues. The DNA of the CDR3 is TGTGCCAGCAGCGTCACCGGGACCAGGGGGTCCAATGAGCAGTTCTTC. The encoded protein is CASSVTGTRGSNEQFF.

V usage is TRBV5-5 and J usage is TRBJ1-2, with D possibly being TRBD1 (5 bases). The V gene lost 2 bases and the J gene lost 2 bases, with 16 bases spanning the gap. This CDR3 contains 16 residues. Germline V CDR1 and CDR2: SGHKS, YYEKEE (reference sequence). The DNA of the CDR3 is TGTGCCAGCAGCTTCGTTGCAGGGAATCTAAACTATGGCTACACCTTC. It yields the protein CASSFVAGNLNYGYTF.

The chain couples TRBV23-1 to TRBJ1-6, with 10 bases matching TRBD1. TRBV23-1 is an ORF; its function is uncertain. The CDR3 has 20 amino acids. Unmatched junction bases numbered 20, after V lost 2 bases and J lost 10 bases. CDR3: CASSQLTTSGTGVGESPLHF. CDR3 coding DNA: TGCGCCAGCAGTCAACTCACCACCTCCGGGACAGGGGTTGGGGAATCACCCCTCCACTTT.

V and J are TRBV27 and TRBJ2-6, with D possibly being TRBD2 (6 bases). CDR3 length equals 16 residues. Looked up from germline, CDR1 is MNHEY and CDR2 is SMNVEV (reference sequence). Trimming removed 8 bases from V and 3 bases from J, with 17 bases in between. For the CDR3, the DNA is TGTGCCAGCTTGAAACAGGAGGGCTTTGGGGCCAACGTCCTGACTTTC. This translates into CASLKQEGFGANVLTF.

The J gene is TRBJ2-5, the V gene TRBV18; D remains ambiguous. Germline lookup yields CDR1 KGHSH and CDR2 LQKENI. The V gene lost 6 bases and the J gene lost 0 bases, with 5 bases spanning the gap. The CDR3 runs 12 residues. CDR3 in amino acids: CASSSYQETQYF. The CDR3 DNA reads as TGTGCCAGCTCTTCGTACCAAGAGACCCAGTACTTC.

This rearrangement joins TRBV4-1 to TRBJ2-5; TRBD1 matches 8 bases. The CDR3 is made up of 15 amino acids. With V trimmed by 3 bases and J by 5 bases, 8 bases remained unmatched. The germline CDR1 and CDR2 sequences are MGHRA and YSYEKL. This CDR3 reads CASSQTTGVGETQYF. Written as DNA, the CDR3 is TGCGCCAGCAGCCAGACGACAGGGGTGGGGGAGACCCAGTACTTC.